A selection of T cell receptor beta chains follows, all from one sample in a study of graft-versus-host responses after intestinal transplantation. Clones were sequenced by immunoSEQ multiplex PCR, and TCRdb holds only the in-frame ones, with some missing. The sample records over 40,000 clones, about 95% being singletons. These receptors' antigens are unknown. Sequenced here: unstimulated CD8+ T cells sorted from spleen or lymph node cells, sampled before transplant. The source of these receptors is a human donor who was the organ donor for an intestinal transplant. Each CDR3 is given with its conserved first and last residue. A D gene is named only where the DNA matches it firmly. Clone size is not always given. Where it is, it says once, few, many or a class for expanded clones.

>TRBV15|TRBJ2-1|TRBD1|once
CATSQGVNEYNEQFF
TGTGCCACCAGCCAGGGGGTAAACGAATACAATGAGCAGTTCTTC
>TRBV27|TRBJ1-5|TRBD1|NA
CASSTTRDRVFNQPQHF
TGTGCCAGCAGTACAACCCGGGACAGGGTCTTCAATCAGCCCCAGCATTTT
>TRBV5-8|TRBJ1-2|NA|NA
CASSLGVAGRGYTF
TGTGCCAGCAGCTTGGGAGTTGCCGGCAGAGGCTACACCTTC
>TRBV7-2|TRBJ2-5|TRBD1|NA
CASSLWDRGQETQYF
TGTGCCAGCAGCTTATGGGACAGGGGGCAAGAGACCCAGTACTTC
>TRBV7-8|TRBJ2-7|NA|NA
CASSLGTEQYF
TGTGCCAGCAGCTTAGGAACCGAGCAGTACTTC
>TRBV7-2|TRBJ2-7|NA|NA
CASSLGWGRDEQYF
TGTGCCAGCAGCTTAGGGTGGGGGCGCGACGAGCAGTACTTC
>TRBV5-4|TRBJ1-2|TRBD1|once
CASSRGQGGGYTF
TGTGCCAGCAGCCGGGGACAGGGAGGAGGCTACACCTTC
>TRBV5-1|TRBJ2-7|TRBD1|NA
CASSLEGTGVPEQYF
TGCGCCAGCAGCTTGGAAGGGACAGGTGTTCCCGAGCAGTACTTC
>TRBV27|TRBJ2-2|NA|NA
CASTGITGELFF
TGTGCCAGCACTGGTATCACCGGGGAGCTGTTTTTT
>TRBV9|TRBJ2-3|NA|NA
CASSAYRADTQYF
TGTGCCAGCAGCGCCTACAGGGCAGATACGCAGTATTTT
>TRBV4-3|TRBJ2-5|NA|NA
CASSQLFGGQETQYF
TGCGCCAGCAGCCAACTCTTTGGGGGGCAAGAGACCCAGTACTTC
>TRBV27|TRBJ2-4|NA|once
CASSSPSGVAKNIQYF
TGTGCCAGCAGTTCCCCCTCGGGGGTGGCAAAAAACATTCAGTACTTC
>TRBV7-9|TRBJ2-5|NA|NA
CASSAFQETQYF
TGTGCCAGCAGCGCTTTCCAAGAGACCCAGTACTTC
>TRBV5-4|TRBJ1-1|NA|NA
CASSLRLVNTEAFF
TGTGCCAGCAGCTTGAGGTTGGTGAACACTGAAGCTTTCTTT
>TRBV19|TRBJ2-4|TRBD1|once
CASSPRDRGLLAKNIQYF
TGTGCCAGTAGTCCCCGGGACAGGGGGCTGTTGGCCAAAAACATTCAGTACTTC
>TRBV18|TRBJ2-7|TRBD1|NA
CASSGGQGYEQYF
TGTGCCAGCTCAGGGGGACAGGGCTACGAGCAGTACTTC
>TRBV19|TRBJ2-5|NA|NA
CASSIGQYQETQYF
TGTGCCAGTAGTATAGGGCAGTACCAAGAGACCCAGTACTTC
>TRBV6-5|TRBJ2-7|NA|NA
CASRSRKSYEQYF
TGTGCCAGCAGAAGCAGGAAATCCTACGAGCAGTACTTC
>TRBV11-1|TRBJ1-1|TRBD1|NA
CATSPGGGADTEAFF
TGTGCCACCTCGCCGGGAGGGGGCGCAGACACTGAAGCTTTCTTT
>TRBV10-3|TRBJ2-1|NA|NA
CAIRLAGYDEQFF
TGTGCCATCAGATTAGCCGGGTACGATGAGCAGTTCTTC
>TRBV9|TRBJ1-6|NA|NA
CASSVEQVPYNSPLHF
TGTGCCAGCAGCGTAGAACAGGTTCCCTATAATTCACCCCTCCACTTT
>TRBV27|TRBJ2-2|NA|NA
CASSFARNTGELFF
TGTGCCAGCAGTTTTGCCAGGAACACCGGGGAGCTGTTTTTT
>TRBV5-4|TRBJ1-2|NA|NA
CASSLGRALSDYGYTF
TGTGCCAGCAGCTTAGGCAGGGCCTTGAGTGACTATGGCTACACCTTC
>TRBV11-2|TRBJ2-7|NA|NA
CASSFSVEQYF
TGTGCCAGCAGCTTTAGCGTCGAGCAGTACTTC
>TRBV5-8|TRBJ1-2|TRBD1|NA
CAWIQPGQGFYGYTF
TGTGCCTGGATACAGCCGGGACAGGGCTTCTATGGCTACACCTTC
>TRBV19|TRBJ1-1|NA|NA
CASRSGPLTEAFF
TGTGCCAGTAGATCGGGACCCCTAACTGAAGCTTTCTTT
>TRBV4-1|TRBJ1-1|NA|NA
CASSQGNTEAFF
TGCGCCAGCAGCCAAGGGAACACTGAAGCTTTCTTT
>TRBV6-5|TRBJ1-1|NA|NA
CASTNIGHPEAFF
TGTGCCAGCACAAATATCGGACACCCAGAAGCTTTCTTT
>TRBV9|TRBJ2-5|NA|NA
CASSEWATKQETQYF
TGTGCCAGCAGCGAGTGGGCGACTAAACAAGAGACCCAGTACTTC
>TRBV30|TRBJ1-2|NA|NA
CAWSVSGPGYTF
TGTGCCTGGAGTGTATCAGGGCCCGGCTACACCTTC
>TRBV13|TRBJ2-6|NA|NA
CASSQSSGANVLTF
TGTGCCAGCAGCCAAAGCTCTGGGGCCAACGTCCTGACTTTC